What follows are 30 T cell receptor beta chains derived from one specimen sequenced in a study of beta chain features in type 1 diabetes. Study findings and constraints: Significant though moderate, a shortening of TCRB CDR3s appeared in all four CD4+ subsets of Type 1 diabetes patients.

Sequencing targeted expressed TCRB transcripts, as all isolated RNA had been reverse transcribed. TCRdb's table, derived via immunoSEQ multiplex PCR, lists solely in-frame clones and lacks some. The sample yields about 340,000 clones, approximately 9.9% seen once. Antigen specificity for these receptors is unknown. Sample: central memory CD4+ T cells from blood. The origin of the receptors is a man aged 30-40 years with type 1 diabetes.

The chain links TRBV7-2 to TRBJ2-2; the D is unclear. The CDR3 is made up of 14 amino acids. V lost 0 bases, J lost 7 bases, and 9 bases lay in between. Germline-derived CDR1 and CDR2 are SGHTA and FQGNSA. The CDR3 DNA is TGTGCCAGCAGCTTAGCGCAGGCCGGCGGGGAGCTGTTTTTT. Its protein is CASSLAQAGGELFF.

Details on this clone: The germline gene is not matched at one end of the junction; a read error may be the cause. This rearrangement joins TRBV7-7 to TRBJ2-7, with D possibly being TRBD1 (6 bases). This CDR3 comprises 13 residues. Germline V lookup: CDR1 SSHAT, CDR2 FNYEAQ (reference sequence). The CDR3 bases are TGTGCTAGCAGCCCCCAGGGGACCCACGAGCAGTACTTC. This gives the protein CASSPQGTHEQYF.

This sequence joins TRBV6-6 and TRBJ2-7, with 7 bases lining up with TRBD1. CDR3 length equals 15 residues. Germline CDR1 and CDR2: MNHNY and SVGAGI (reference sequence). V shed 6 bases and J 3 bases; nucleotides not matched to a gene: 11. CDR3 in amino acids: CASSSLDRLNYEQYF. CDR3 bases: TGTGCCAGCAGCTCCCTGGACAGGCTGAACTACGAGCAGTACTTC.

The chain links TRBV19 to TRBJ2-1; TRBD2 matches at 13 bases. V shed 6 bases and J 7 bases; nucleotides not matched to a gene: 9. This CDR3 spans 16 amino acids. Germline V gives CDR1 LNHDA, CDR2 SQIVND (reference sequence). CDR3 nucleotides: TGTGCCAGTAGCCGGACTAGCGGGGGTGTCTGGAATGAGCAGTTCTTC. This encodes CASSRTSGGVWNEQFF.

This clone was counted only a few times. The gene calls are TRBV7-2 and TRBJ2-6, with D hard to call. The CDR3 totals 16 residues. From germline, CDR1 is SGHTA and CDR2 FQGNSA. Deletions cut 5 bases from V and 0 bases from J, with 11 bases between. The CDR3 DNA follows: TGTGCCAGCAGCCGTATAGCACTCTCTGGGGCCAACGTCCTGACTTTC. As protein: CASSRIALSGANVLTF. Supplemented by reference TRBV7-2 and TRBJ2-6, the full variable domain reads GAGVSQSPSNKVTEKGKDVELRCDPISGHTALYWYRQSLGQGLEFLIYFQGNSAPDKSGLPSDRFSAERTGGSVSTLTIQRTQQEDSAVYLCASSRIALSGANVLTFGAGSRLTVL.

This chain connects TRBV21-1 to TRBJ2-3; TRBD1 is the table's D call and was not checked against the DNA. TRBV21-1 is annotated as a pseudogene. The CDR3 extends over 13 amino acids. CDR3 loop: CASNDSSTDTQYF. In DNA form, the CDR3 reads TGTGCCAGCAACGACAGTAGCACAGATACGCAGTATTTT.

CDR3 nucleotide sequence: TGTGCCAGCAGCTCCTTAAGGTCCGGGACCCAGTACTTC. Residues: CASSSLRSGTQYF. The rearrangement links TRBV7-2 to TRBJ2-5; no definite D call. CDR3 length: 13 residues. The germline gives CDR1 SGHTA, CDR2 FQGNSA. Trimming shortened V by 4 bases and J by 7 bases, and 13 bases separated the two germline ends. Complete variable domain (other parts from reference TRBV7-2 and TRBJ2-5): GAGVSQSPSNKVTEKGKDVELRCDPISGHTALYWYRQSLGQGLEFLIYFQGNSAPDKSGLPSDRFSAERTGGSVSTLTIQRTQQEDSAVYLCASSSLRSGTQYFGPGTRLLVL.

This rearrangement joins TRBV27 to TRBJ2-3, with D possibly called TRBD1 or TRBD2 (6 bases each). V was shortened by 0 bases and J by 1 base, with 11 bases between the two germline ends. The CDR3 spans 16 residues. CDR1 and CDR2 (germline): MNHEY, SMNVEV (reference sequence). This CDR3 reads CASSLSIGGGTDTQYF. The CDR3 DNA sequence: TGTGCCAGCAGTTTATCGATCGGGGGCGGCACAGATACGCAGTATTTT.

The chain links TRBV7-2 to TRBJ1-6; 10 positions match TRBD1. V dropped 4 bases and J dropped 9; count of bases not matched to a gene: 9. CDR3 size: 16 residues. Looked up from germline, CDR1 is SGHTA and CDR2 is FQGNSA. The CDR3: CASSYGTGARASPLHF. The CDR3 region has the DNA TGTGCCAGCAGCTACGGGACAGGGGCAAGAGCTTCACCCCTCCACTTT.

The gene calls are TRBV29-1 and TRBJ2-1; D is ambiguous. The CDR3 is made up of 15 amino acids. The V gene's germline CDR1 is SQVTM and CDR2 ANQGSEA. V dropped 5 bases and J dropped 8 bases, with 22 bases sitting between them. CDR3 sequence reads: CSVHDRALGGDEQFF. In DNA form, the CDR3 reads TGCAGCGTTCATGACCGGGCCCTTGGTGGCGATGAGCAGTTCTTC.

This clone was seen a few times. The chain combines TRBV9 with TRBJ2-2; possibly TRBD2 for D (7 bases). The germline V and J ends were trimmed by 4 bases and 8 bases, with 15 bases remaining between them. CDR1 is SGDLS, CDR2 YYNGEE, per germline. The CDR3 sequence is 14 residues long. CDR3 region: CASSLRGATGELFF. The CDR3 DNA sequence: TGTGCCAGCAGCCTCCGGGGGGCTACGGGGGAGCTGTTTTTT.

The table lists this clone with a few counts. Other DNA sequences of this sample code for an identical CDR3. The chain carries TRBV9 and TRBJ2-3; 9 positions match TRBD2. V was clipped by 0 bases and J by 2 bases; unmatched bases: 1. CDR1 and CDR2 from the germline V gene are SGDLS and YYNGEE. The length of the CDR3 is 15 residues. CDR3 loop: CASSVVAGDTDTQYF. CDR3 bases: TGTGCCAGCAGCGTAGTAGCGGGGGACACAGATACGCAGTATTTT.

The J gene is TRBJ1-5, the V gene TRBV5-1; D is undetermined. Germline lookup yields CDR1 SGHRS and CDR2 YFSETQ. Trimming took 0 bases from V and 4 from J, leaving 11 bases between them. CDR3 length: 15 residues. CDR3 in amino acids: CASSLGSQPNQPQHF. CDR3 bases: TGCGCCAGCAGCTTGGGTTCCCAGCCGAATCAGCCCCAGCATTTT. Filled out from reference TRBV5-1 and TRBJ1-5, the complete variable domain reads KAGVTQTPRYLIKTRGQQVTLSCSPISGHRSVSWYQQTPGQGLQFLFEYFSETQRNKGNFPGRFSGRQFSNSRSEMNVSTLELGDSALYLCASSLGSQPNQPQHFGDGTRLSIL.

This clone was counted a few times. The chain employs TRBV2 and TRBJ1-1, with 9 positions matching TRBD1. J was trimmed by 4 bases and V by 8 bases; bases with no gene match: 8. The germline V gene has CDR1 SNHLY and CDR2 FYNNEI. The length of the CDR3 is 14 residues. The CDR3 reads CASRIGQGITEAFF. CDR3 nucleotides: TGTGCCAGCCGTATAGGACAGGGGATCACTGAAGCTTTCTTT.

The V and J genes are TRBV7-6 and TRBJ1-3; D unresolved. The CDR3 covers 15 residues. Germline V gene lookup returns CDR1 SGHVS and CDR2 FNYEAQ. V dropped 1 base and J dropped 2 bases, with 9 bases sitting between them. The CDR3 DNA reads as TGTGCCAGCAGCTTAGGGAACGTAGCTGGAAACACCATATATTTT. Translating gives CASSLGNVAGNTIYF.

This sequence joins TRBV2 and TRBJ1-6, with 9 bases matching TRBD1. Germline lookup yields CDR1 SNHLY and CDR2 FYNNEI. Unmatched junction bases numbered 5, after V lost 5 bases and J lost 6 bases. The CDR3 consists of 15 residues. CDR3 amino acids: CASSLQDRGNSPLHF. CDR3 DNA sequence: TGTGCCAGCAGTCTACAGGACAGGGGTAATTCACCCCTCCACTTT.

The V gene is TRBV7-9, the J gene TRBJ2-2; no definite D call. V was pared by 5 bases and J by 0 bases, with 10 bases between. The germline V gene has CDR1 SEHNR and CDR2 FQNEAQ (reference sequence). This CDR3 is built from 15 residues. CDR3 coding DNA: TGTGCCAGCAGCCTGCATGGGGCGAACACCGGGGAGCTGTTTTTT. Translation gives CASSLHGANTGELFF.

This clone showed up just a few times. A read error may produce the germline difference seen at one junction end. The V call is TRBV5-4, the J call TRBJ1-3; 7 bases agree with TRBD1. The CDR3 is 17 amino acids. CDR1 and CDR2 from the germline V gene are SGHNT and YYREEE (reference sequence). The CDR3: CASSQYSDRSSGNTIYF. The CDR3, as DNA: TGCGCCAGCAGCCAGTACTCGGACAGGAGCTCTGGAAACACCATATATTTT.

This clone was found a few times. CDR3: CASKPGTANLYGYTF. The CDR3, as DNA: TGTGCCAGCAAGCCAGGGACAGCTAATCTCTATGGCTACACCTTC. The chain is built from TRBV2 and TRBJ1-2, with 7 bases identical to TRBD1. This CDR3 is built from 15 residues. From germline, CDR1 is SNHLY and CDR2 FYNNEI. J was trimmed by 4 bases and V by 7 bases; bases with no gene match: 12.

This clone was seen many times. V and J are TRBV2 and TRBJ1-4; D uncertain. CDR3 length: 14 amino acids. Trimming cost V 4 bases and J 4 bases, with 10 bases left between them. Germline lookup yields CDR1 SNHLY and CDR2 FYNNEI. CDR3 in amino acids: CASSAGLGNEKLFF. The CDR3 DNA sequence: TGTGCCAGCAGTGCCGGGTTAGGTAATGAAAAACTGTTTTTT.

The chain links TRBV11-2 to TRBJ2-3, with 8 bases aligning to TRBD1. The CDR3 is made up of 17 amino acids. V lost 3 bases to trimming and J lost 0 bases; unmatched junction nucleotides: 8. The germline V gene encodes CDR1 SGHAT and CDR2 FQNNGV. CDR3 loop: CASSLVQGGWSTDTQYF. The CDR3 nucleotides are TGTGCCAGCAGCTTGGTACAGGGGGGATGGAGCACAGATACGCAGTATTTT. The full variable domain, completed using reference TRBV11-2 and TRBJ2-3, is EAGVAQSPRYKIIEKRQSVAFWCNPISGHATLYWYQQILGQGPKLLIQFQNNGVVDDSQLPKDRFSAERLKGVDSTLKIQPAKLEDSAVYLCASSLVQGGWSTDTQYFGPGTRLTVL.

The V and J genes are TRBV20-1 and TRBJ1-4, with D unclear. Trimming removed 1 base from V and 7 bases from J, with 4 bases in between. CDR3 length: 11 amino acids. Per the germline V gene, CDR1 is DFQATT and CDR2 is SNEGSKA (reference sequence). The CDR3 DNA sequence: TGCAGTGCTAGAGGGTTTGAAAAACTGTTTTTT. It translates to CSARGFEKLFF.

V gene TRBV11-2 combines with J gene TRBJ2-7; 8 positions agree with TRBD1. Trimming took 3 bases from V and 3 from J; bases not matched to a gene: 4. The length of the CDR3 is 14 residues. Per the germline V gene, CDR1 is SGHAT and CDR2 is FQNNGV. The CDR3 sequence: CASSFGQGLYEQYF. CDR3 bases: TGTGCCAGCAGCTTCGGACAGGGACTCTACGAGCAGTACTTC.

In this sample, this clone turned up a few times. One end of the junction fails to match germline, which may point to a read error. This chain links TRBV7-2 with TRBJ1-2; D perhaps matches TRBD1 (5 bases). The CDR3 extends over 14 amino acids. Germline V gene lookup returns CDR1 SGHTA and CDR2 FQGNSA. CDR3 loop: CATSLEGLNYGYTF. The DNA for the CDR3 is TGTGCCACCAGCCTGGAGGGACTGAACTATGGCTACACCTTC.

In its sample, this clone was seen a few times. The chain links TRBV7-2 to TRBJ1-5; 7 nucleotides align to TRBD1. Germline CDR1 and CDR2: SGHTA and FQGNSA. V lost 4 bases and J lost 3; bases outside the gene matches: 3. The CDR3 has 14 amino acids. CDR3 loop: CASSYTGVNQPQHF. The CDR3 nucleotides read TGTGCCAGCAGCTATACAGGGGTCAATCAGCCCCAGCATTTT.

This chain connects TRBV19 to TRBJ2-7; tentative D call: TRBD2 (5 bases). The germline V gene has CDR1 LNHDA and CDR2 SQIVND (reference sequence). V gave up 7 bases and J gave up 1 base, with 11 bases separating them. The CDR3 loop spans 13 amino acids. The CDR3: CASKAGASYEQYF. CDR3 sequence (DNA): TGTGCCAGTAAGGCGGGCGCTTCCTACGAGCAGTACTTC.

The rearrangement links TRBV5-1 to TRBJ1-3, with unresolved D. Per the germline V gene, CDR1 is SGHRS and CDR2 is YFSETQ. The length of the CDR3 is 15 residues. V was cut by 2 bases and J by 1 base, with 10 bases left in between. The CDR3 loop reads CASSFLGQSGNTIYF. As DNA, the CDR3 is TGCGCCAGCAGCTTCTTAGGGCAGTCTGGAAACACCATATATTTT.

The chain recombines TRBV15 with TRBJ2-5; D unresolved. Trimming stripped 1 base from V and 2 bases from J, with 5 bases between. The germline V gene encodes CDR1 LNHNV and CDR2 YYDKDF (reference sequence). This CDR3 has 13 residues. The CDR3 region has the DNA TGTGCCACCAGCAGAGGACAACAAGAGACCCAGTACTTC. Protein: CATSRGQQETQYF.

The chain recombines TRBV6-6 with TRBJ2-7; tentatively, D is TRBD1 (5 bases). Trimming stripped 2 bases from V and 2 bases from J, with 13 bases between. Germline CDR1 MNHNY, CDR2 SVGAGI (reference sequence). The CDR3 loop spans 15 amino acids. CDR3: CASSYLSGRAYEQYF. CDR3 sequence (DNA): TGTGCCAGCAGTTACCTTTCGGGCAGGGCCTACGAGCAGTACTTC.

The chain has TRBV5-8 and TRBJ2-7, with 11 bases fitting TRBD1. J lost 2 bases, V lost 3 bases, and 1 base had no gene match. This CDR3 has 14 residues. The germline V gene has CDR1 SGHTS and CDR2 YDEGEE. CDR3 sequence reads: CASSWTGGPYEQYF. The DNA of the CDR3 is TGTGCCAGCAGCTGGACAGGGGGCCCCTACGAGCAGTACTTC.